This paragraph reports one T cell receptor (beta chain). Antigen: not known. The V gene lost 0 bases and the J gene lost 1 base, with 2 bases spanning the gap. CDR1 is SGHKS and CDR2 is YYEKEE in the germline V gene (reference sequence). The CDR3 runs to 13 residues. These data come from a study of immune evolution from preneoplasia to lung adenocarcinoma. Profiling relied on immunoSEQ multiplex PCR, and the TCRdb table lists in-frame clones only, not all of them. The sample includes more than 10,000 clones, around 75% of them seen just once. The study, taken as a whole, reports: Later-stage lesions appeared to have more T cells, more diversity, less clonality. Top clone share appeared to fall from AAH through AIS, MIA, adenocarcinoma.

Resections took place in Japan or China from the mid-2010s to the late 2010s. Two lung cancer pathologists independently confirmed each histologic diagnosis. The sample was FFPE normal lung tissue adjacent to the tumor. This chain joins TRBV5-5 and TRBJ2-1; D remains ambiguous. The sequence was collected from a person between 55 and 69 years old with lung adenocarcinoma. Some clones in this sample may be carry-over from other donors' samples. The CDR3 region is CASSLASYNEQFF. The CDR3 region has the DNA TGTGCCAGCAGCTTGGCTTCCTACAATGAGCAGTTCTTC.